One and the same sample provided the 9 T cell receptor beta chains below, sequenced in a study of a mutant IDH1 vaccine in newly diagnosed glioma. Described time point: week 5, during vaccination. Each dose delivered 300 ug of mutant IDH1 20-mer peptide subcutaneously with imiquimod. Sequencing used immunoSEQ multiplex PCR; TCRdb keeps in-frame clones, though not all of them. The table lists over 50,000 clones, around 90% of them singletons. The antigens these receptors bind are not known. Sequences were derived from PBMCs, sampled from a glioma patient whose treatment included an IDH1 peptide vaccine. Receptors originate from a woman aged 40 to 50 with glioma.

This chain joins TRBV25-1 and TRBJ1-3; TRBD1 is a possible D gene (6 bases). Germline loops: CDR1 MGHDK, CDR2 SYGVNS. The CDR3 is 15 residues long. The V end was cut by 1 base, the J end by 4 bases, with 11 bases between. CDR3 loop: CASSEWGGSGNTIYF. The CDR3 DNA reads as TGTGCCAGCAGTGAATGGGGGGGCTCCGGAAACACCATATATTTT.

The chain uses TRBV30 and TRBJ1-4, with 7 bases identical to TRBD1. The V gene's germline CDR1 is GTSNPN and CDR2 SVGIG (reference sequence). The CDR3 consists of 13 residues. V shed 8 bases, J shed 8 bases, and the junction held 11 bases outside the gene matches. The CDR3, as DNA: TGTGCCGGCCTTTCTCAGGGGGAGGAAAAACTGTTTTTT. Its translation is CAGLSQGEEKLFF.

V and J are TRBV10-1 and TRBJ1-1, with D tentatively TRBD1 (5 bases). Germline V lookup: CDR1 WNHNN, CDR2 SYGVQD (reference sequence). V was clipped by 2 bases and J by 2 bases, with 6 bases between them. The CDR3 has 13 residues. The CDR3 DNA is TGCGCCAGCAGTGAGAGGGGCAACACTGAAGCTTTCTTT. This encodes CASSERGNTEAFF.

The chain joins TRBV30 to TRBJ2-7; D unclear. The V and J ends lost 3 bases and 5 bases respectively, with 8 bases between them. The CDR3 has 11 residues. CDR1 GTSNPN and CDR2 SVGIG come from the germline V gene (reference sequence). The CDR3 nucleotides read TGTGCCTGGAGCCGCCTAAACGAGCAGTACTTC. It is translated as CAWSRLNEQYF.

The chain recombines TRBV15 with TRBJ2-7; the match to TRBD2 covers 7 bases. The CDR3 is 14 amino acids. Per the germline V gene, CDR1 is LNHNV and CDR2 is YYDKDF (reference sequence). With V trimmed by 6 bases and J by 5 bases, 10 bases remained unmatched. CDR3 in amino acids: CATRAGLQMDEQYF. In DNA form, the CDR3 reads TGTGCCACCAGAGCGGGACTCCAAATGGACGAGCAGTACTTC. Using reference TRBV15 and TRBJ2-7 for the parts outside the CDR3, the full variable domain is DAMVIQNPRYQVTQFGKPVTLSCSQTLNHNVMYWYQQKSSQAPKLLFHYYDKDFNNEADTPDNFQSRRPNTSFCFLDIRSPGLGDTAMYLCATRAGLQMDEQYFGPGTRLTVT.

The CDR3 sequence: CASRGGGTYNEQFF. The CDR3 DNA is TGTGCCAGCAGGGGCGGGGGGACCTACAATGAGCAGTTCTTC. The chain links TRBV2 to TRBJ2-1, with TRBD2 identical over 8 bases. Losses at the gene ends were 6 bases for V and 2 bases for J; bases not matched to a gene: 3. This CDR3 spans 14 amino acids. Germline CDR1 SNHLY, CDR2 FYNNEI.

V and J are TRBV7-2 and TRBJ1-1; possible D gene TRBD1, 5 bases. Per the germline V gene, CDR1 is SGHTA and CDR2 is FQGNSA. V lost 5 bases and J 1 base, leaving 14 bases between the germline ends. This CDR3 is built from 15 residues. The CDR3 DNA follows: TGTGCCAGCAGCCCTTCGGGACTTCAGAACACTGAAGCTTTCTTT. Its protein product is CASSPSGLQNTEAFF.

The chain recombines TRBV7-6 with TRBJ2-1, with 7 bases identical to TRBD2. The CDR3 is 15 residues long. With V trimmed by 9 bases and J by 4 bases, 12 bases remained unmatched. Germline assignment: CDR1 SGHVS and CDR2 FNYEAQ. The CDR3 DNA sequence: TGTGCCAGTCAAAAAGGGGCGGGAGCGTACAATGAGCAGTTCTTC. Translated, it gives CASQKGAGAYNEQFF.

On this clone: A junction boundary mismatches the germline segment, possibly from a read error. The rearrangement uses TRBV7-7 and TRBJ2-1; 12 bases are shared with TRBD2. The length of the CDR3 is 15 residues. Germline V lookup: CDR1 SSHAT, CDR2 FNYEAQ (reference sequence). This chain's CDR3 is CASSPGLAGPGEQFF. The CDR3 DNA reads TGTGCTAGCAGCCCGGGACTAGCGGGCCCCGGGGAGCAGTTCTTC.